Presented here are 8 T cell receptor beta chains from one specimen sequenced in a study of beta chain features in type 1 diabetes (dated by TCRdb to 2016 to 2019). Libraries were constructed by the immunoSEQ multiplex PCR assay. All of the isolated RNA was reverse transcribed with the High Capacity cDNA Reverse Transcription Kit, so expressed TCRB transcripts were sequenced. Entries here come from immuneACCESS through TCRdb and include only in-frame sequences with V and J called. Some clones fail to appear in such tables; in the studies checked, an unresolved V gene covers under half of the shortfall, and the cause of the remainder is unknown. In all, the sample holds roughly 250,000 clones, and about 10% of those were seen once. The top ten constitute 0.03% to 0.04% of the sample. The sample consisted of naive CD4+ T cells from blood. In the paper's terms, the cell subset or site label means: true naive CD4+ T cells. The receptors derive from a young woman in good health.

The table lists this clone with a few counts. CDR3 loop: CASSSQTGGTEAFF. The CDR3, as DNA: TGTGCCAGCAGCTCCCAGACAGGGGGCACTGAAGCTTTCTTT. The chain uses TRBV9 and TRBJ1-1; TRBD1 matches 9 bases. The V gene end was trimmed by 4 bases and the J gene end by 4 bases; junction bases not matched to a gene: 5. The germline CDR1 and CDR2 sequences are SGDLS and YYNGEE. CDR3 length: 14 residues.

This chain uses TRBV30 with TRBJ2-7, with 11 nucleotides matching TRBD1. This CDR3 region has 15 residues. CDR1 is GTSNPN and CDR2 is SVGIG in the germline V gene (reference sequence). Trimming cost V 2 bases and J 4 bases; bases outside gene matches: 7. CDR3 in amino acids: CAWSIPGTGGYEQYF. In nucleotides, the CDR3 is TGTGCCTGGAGTATCCCCGGGACAGGGGGATACGAGCAGTACTTC.

The chain couples TRBV18 to TRBJ1-5; D gene ambiguous. The ends were cut back, 4 bases at V and 0 bases at J, with 7 bases in the middle. The CDR3 spans 14 residues. From germline, CDR1 is KGHSH and CDR2 LQKENI. In DNA, the CDR3 is TGTGCCAGCTCACGAGCGAATAGCAATCAGCCCCAGCATTTT. Translation: CASSRANSNQPQHF.

The chain combines TRBV25-1 with TRBJ2-1; TRBD1 aligns across 9 bases. Germline loops: CDR1 MGHDK, CDR2 SYGVNS. The CDR3 is 16 amino acids. Germline trimming cut 3 bases from V and 2 bases from J; bases unmatched to any gene: 5. CDR3 in amino acids: CASSEFGTGPYNEQFF. For the CDR3, the DNA is TGTGCCAGCAGTGAGTTTGGGACAGGGCCCTACAATGAGCAGTTCTTC.

This clone has ten or more counts. The chain carries TRBV7-2 and TRBJ2-1; D gene ambiguous. From germline, CDR1 is SGHTA and CDR2 FQGNSA. The CDR3 consists of 13 residues. V lost 4 bases and J lost 6, with 10 bases in between. The CDR3 loop reads CASSYRVSNEQFF. The CDR3, as DNA: TGTGCCAGCAGCTACCGGGTGAGCAATGAGCAGTTCTTC. The full variable domain, its missing parts supplied by reference TRBV7-2 and TRBJ2-1, is GAGVSQSPSNKVTEKGKDVELRCDPISGHTALYWYRQSLGQGLEFLIYFQGNSAPDKSGLPSDRFSAERTGGSVSTLTIQRTQQEDSAVYLCASSYRVSNEQFFGPGTRLTVL.

The rearrangement joins TRBV6-1 to TRBJ2-3; 8 nucleotides agree with TRBD1. Germline assignment: CDR1 MNHNS and CDR2 SASEGT. Trimming cost V 3 bases and J 10 bases; bases outside gene matches: 6. The CDR3 length is 13 residues. CDR3 coding DNA: TGTGCCAGCAGTGAGGGGACAGGTGTCCCGCAGTATTTT. Protein: CASSEGTGVPQYF.

This clone was seen more than once but under ten times. The rearrangement joins TRBV11-2 to TRBJ2-3; no clear D. CDR3 length: 15 amino acids. Trimming shortened V by 0 bases and J by 2 bases, and 9 bases separated the two germline ends. In germline, CDR1 is SGHAT, CDR2 FQNNGV. CDR3 sequence reads: CASSLDGRLTDTQYF. CDR3 DNA sequence: TGTGCCAGCAGCTTAGATGGCAGACTCACAGATACGCAGTATTTT.

The CDR3 loop is CAWSYAVVGTDTQYF. The CDR3 DNA is TGTGCCTGGAGTTATGCGGTGGTGGGCACAGATACGCAGTATTTT. V is TRBV30 and J is TRBJ2-3; D uncertain. V lost 2 bases and J lost 1, with 13 bases in between. The CDR3 consists of 15 residues. Germline CDR1 is GTSNPN and CDR2 is SVGIG (reference sequence).